This record covers a single TCR beta chain. TCRdb redid the calling of the PCR reads with MiXCR, one entry per CDR3 protein. The sample lists more than 85,000 distinct CDR3 sequences; roughly half were seen once. These data belong to a study of CDR3 diversity in severe acne. Germline V gene lookup returns CDR1 LNHNV and CDR2 YYDKDF (reference sequence). V gave up 7 bases and J gave up 5 bases; unmatched junction bases: 12. The CDR3 is 15 residues long. Sequencing used blood. This sequence joins TRBV15 and TRBJ2-5; 8 bases map to TRBD2. This sequence was found in a male donor with acne. As DNA, the CDR3 is TGTGCCACCACCAATCGGGGGGGAACGCGGGAGACCCAGTACTTC. Amino acids: CATTNRGGTRETQYF.